This entry is about one T cell receptor beta chain. What it binds is unknown. The data were taken from a study of cytomegalovirus exposure and HLA in healthy donors. Whole-study findings and limits: An apparent linkage of common viral pathogens to several of the most significant clusters emerged in a later analysis. It has been reported that TCR beta sequences accurately predicted the HLA-A and HLA-B alleles of most subjects.

The PCR ran on 60 Vbeta and 13 Jbeta primers. Repertoires were generated with immunoSEQ multiplex PCR, while TCRdb's copy carries only in-frame clones and drops some. The sample consists of around 190,000 clones, around 79% of them appearing once. The CDR3 totals 14 residues. V was pared by 4 bases and J by 5 bases, with 13 bases between. The germline gives CDR1 SGHNT, CDR2 YYREEE (reference sequence). The sequenced material came from PBMCs. The chain employs TRBV5-4 and TRBJ1-5; the D gene is possibly TRBD1 (5 bases). This receptor was identified in a woman in her fifties or sixties in good health and CMV-seronegative. CDR3 sequence reads: CASSRGWGDQPQHF. Here the CDR3 DNA reads TGTGCCAGCAGCCGGGGGTGGGGCGATCAGCCCCAGCATTTT.